The 16 T cell receptor beta chains listed next were all sequenced from one sample in a study of PD-1 and CTLA-4 blockade in melanoma. Sequenced by immunoSEQ multiplex PCR; TCRdb stores in-frame clones only, minus some. The sample comprises around 20,000 clones, about 91% of which are singletons, and less than 9% rests with the top ten. Source: CD8+ T cells from peripheral blood, taken before anti-PD-1 treatment. The receptors come from a human donor with melanoma.

The gene calls are TRBV4-2 and TRBJ1-4, with 12 bases aligning to TRBD1. CDR3 length: 21 amino acids. Germline lookup yields CDR1 LGHNA and CDR2 YNFKEQ. V shed 0 bases, J shed 8 bases, and the junction held 19 bases outside the gene matches. The CDR3, as DNA: TGTGCCAGCAGCCAAGACGGGACAGGGGGACAGGGGGCTGGGTTTGGAGAAAAACTGTTTTTT. It codes for CASSQDGTGGQGAGFGEKLFF.

This clone occurred a few times. V and J are TRBV28 and TRBJ1-6, with D hard to call. V lost 5 bases to trimming and J lost 10 bases, with 15 bases between them. The CDR3 covers 14 residues. Germline values: CDR1 MDHEN, CDR2 SYDVKM. CDR3 sequence: CASSAPEIQSPLHF. The CDR3 bases are TGTGCCAGCAGTGCCCCTGAAATACAGTCACCCCTCCACTTT.

This sequence joins TRBV4-3 and TRBJ1-4, with D unresolved. The CDR3 has 16 amino acids. V lost 0 bases and J lost 7, with 15 bases in between. Per germline, CDR1 LGHNA and CDR2 YSLEER. CDR3 coding DNA: TGCGCCAGCAGCCAAGAGGCCCGGGGAAGGGCTGAAAAACTGTTTTTT. This gives the protein CASSQEARGRAEKLFF.

This rearrangement joins TRBV19 to TRBJ1-2, with a possible D match to TRBD1 (5 bases). The V end lost 3 bases, the J end lost 0 bases, and 14 bases lay between the germline ends. The CDR3 loop spans 16 amino acids. Germline V gives CDR1 LNHDA, CDR2 SQIVND (reference sequence). The CDR3 reads CASSILGPNPNYGYTF. DNA of the CDR3: TGTGCCAGTAGTATTTTGGGGCCGAACCCTAACTATGGCTACACCTTC. Variable domain in full (rest from reference TRBV19 and TRBJ1-2): DGGITQSPKYLFRKEGQNVTLSCEQNLNHDAMYWYRQDPGQGLRLIYYSQIVNDFQKGDIAEGYSVSREKKESFPLTVTSAQKNPTAFYLCASSILGPNPNYGYTFGSGTRLTVV.

The CDR3 sequence is CASSHSTTGGGSYEQYF. CDR3 DNA sequence: TGCGCCAGCAGCCATTCCACGACAGGGGGCGGTTCCTACGAGCAGTACTTC. This sequence joins TRBV4-3 and TRBJ2-7; 10 bases line up with TRBD1. J was trimmed by 1 base and V by 3 bases; bases with no gene match: 9. The germline gives CDR1 LGHNA, CDR2 YSLEER. The CDR3 is made up of 17 amino acids.

V usage is TRBV7-9 and J usage is TRBJ2-3; possibly TRBD1 for D (6 bases). CDR1 and CDR2 from the germline V gene are SEHNR and FQNEAQ (reference sequence). V lost 1 base and J lost 10, with 6 bases in between. The CDR3 contains 11 residues. The CDR3 DNA is TGTGCCAGCAGCTTAGAGGGGGCGCAGTATTTT. This codes for CASSLEGAQYF.

The chain links TRBV5-1 to TRBJ2-1, with D hard to call. Germline V gene sequence: CDR1 SGHRS, CDR2 YFSETQ. The germline V and J ends were trimmed by 0 bases and 9 bases, with 16 bases remaining between them. The CDR3 length is 15 residues. The CDR3 spells CASSLVGQVVSEQFF. CDR3 nucleotide sequence: TGCGCCAGCAGCTTGGTAGGTCAGGTCGTCTCTGAGCAGTTCTTC.

The V call is TRBV7-8, the J call TRBJ2-7; TRBD2 might be the D (5 bases). V was cut by 7 bases and J by 6 bases, with 13 bases left in between. Germline V gene sequence: CDR1 SGHVS, CDR2 FQNEAQ. The CDR3 is 12 residues long. The CDR3 region is CASTENGGEQYF. In DNA form, the CDR3 reads TGTGCCAGCACAGAAAATGGAGGCGAGCAGTACTTC.

The rearrangement links TRBV29-1 to TRBJ1-1; unclear D gene. This CDR3 spans 10 amino acids. In germline, CDR1 is SQVTM, CDR2 ANQGSEA. Trimming took off 3 bases at V and 4 bases at J, with 3 bases between the two ends. CDR3 nucleotide sequence: TGCAGCGTTGAGGGCACTGAAGCTTTCTTT. It specifies CSVEGTEAFF. The full variable domain, its missing parts supplied by reference TRBV29-1 and TRBJ1-1, is SAVISQKPSRDICQRGTSLTIQCQVDSQVTMMFWYRQQPGQSLTLIATANQGSEATYESGFVIDKFPISRPNLTFSTLTVSNMSPEDSSIYLCSVEGTEAFFGQGTRLTVV.

V and J are TRBV6-2 or TRBV6-3 and TRBJ2-3, with 7 bases aligning to TRBD1. With V trimmed by 2 bases and J by 1 base, 3 bases remained unmatched. This CDR3 comprises 15 residues. Per the germline V gene, CDR1 is MNHEY and CDR2 is SVGEGT. CDR3 region: CASSYRDSRTDTQYF. The CDR3 bases are TGTGCCAGCAGTTACAGGGACAGCCGCACAGATACGCAGTATTTT.

The table lists this clone with a few counts. This chain connects TRBV27 to TRBJ1-1, with D tentatively TRBD1 (5 bases). Trimming removed 3 bases at V and 6 bases at J, with 11 bases between. Germline V gene lookup returns CDR1 MNHEY and CDR2 SMNVEV (reference sequence). The CDR3 contains 13 residues. The CDR3 sequence: CASSFRRGPEAFF. DNA for the CDR3: TGTGCCAGCAGTTTTAGGAGGGGCCCTGAAGCTTTCTTT.

V gene TRBV5-1 combines with J gene TRBJ2-2; no clear D gene. This CDR3 comprises 14 residues. Per germline, CDR1 SGHRS and CDR2 YFSETQ. V was pared by 3 bases and J by 6 bases, with 12 bases between. In nucleotides, the CDR3 is TGCGCCAGCAGCTCCATTGGTGGGGCCGGGGAGCTGTTTTTT. It translates to CASSSIGGAGELFF.

The chain is built from TRBV6-5 and TRBJ1-1, with no clear D. The CDR3 is made up of 13 amino acids. CDR1 is MNHEY, CDR2 SVGAGI, per germline. V lost 0 bases and J 5 bases, leaving 7 bases between the germline ends. CDR3 DNA: TGTGCCAGCAGTTACTCGACGGGGACTGAAGCTTTCTTT. Translated: CASSYSTGTEAFF.

This chain joins TRBV4-1 and TRBJ1-3; D is unresolved. Germline lookup yields CDR1 MGHRA and CDR2 YSYEKL. CDR3 length: 14 residues. Trimming shortened V by 2 bases and J by 0 bases, and 5 bases separated the two germline ends. The CDR3 is CASSQSGSGNTIYF. The CDR3 DNA reads as TGCGCCAGCAGCCAATCGGGCTCTGGAAACACCATATATTTT.

J is TRBJ2-2 and V is TRBV5-6; D unresolved. V lost 1 base and J lost 0, with 7 bases in between. Germline values: CDR1 SGHDT, CDR2 YYEEEE. The CDR3 is 15 residues long. CDR3 sequence (DNA): TGTGCCAGCAGCTTGTCAGTGCCGAACACCGGGGAGCTGTTTTTT. Protein product: CASSLSVPNTGELFF. Combining the CDR3 with reference TRBV5-6 and TRBJ2-2 gives the whole variable domain DAGVTQSPTHLIKTRGQQVTLRCSPKSGHDTVSWYQQALGQGPQFIFQYYEEEERQRGNFPDRFSGHQFPNYSSELNVNALLLGDSALYLCASSLSVPNTGELFFGEGSRLTVL.

V gene TRBV5-1 combines with J gene TRBJ2-1; perhaps D is TRBD1 or TRBD2 (5 bases each). The CDR3 sequence is 14 residues long. V lost 1 base and J lost 9, with 14 bases in between. Germline V gene lookup returns CDR1 SGHRS and CDR2 YFSETQ. The CDR3: CASSLNPGSSEQFF. The CDR3 DNA reads TGCGCCAGCAGCTTGAATCCAGGGAGCAGTGAGCAGTTCTTC.